This TCR beta chain appears in the sequencing data of a study of blood T cell repertoires in COVID-19. Clones were read by immunoSEQ multiplex PCR, and TCRdb kept only the in-frame ones, dropping some. This repertoire shows under 150,000 clones, about 77% found once; its top ten account for 4.2%. Unmatched junction bases numbered 8, after V lost 5 bases and J lost 6 bases. The germline V gene encodes CDR1 SGHNT and CDR2 YYREEE (reference sequence). This CDR3 region has 14 residues. The TCR originated in a man aged 55 to 70 with acute or convalescent COVID-19. The chain has TRBV5-4 and TRBJ2-4; 7 nucleotides align to TRBD2. The material sequenced was peripheral blood. CDR3 bases: TGTGCCAGCAGAACGGGACTATTTGGAAACATTCAGTACTTC. It codes for CASRTGLFGNIQYF.